This T cell receptor beta chain came from a study of blood T cell repertoires in COVID-19. Across the study: The United States, Italy and Spain were the sources of the acute and convalescent COVID-19 samples. The cDNA or gDNA used as material had been derived from T cells, B-cell-depleted T cells, or PBMCs.

In the authors' workflow: Reference gene primer amplification yielded estimated nucleated cell counts. TCRdb's table, derived via immunoSEQ multiplex PCR, lists solely in-frame clones and lacks some. Clone size and V and J calls were adopted from that table, with D and trimming inferred from the DNA. The sample yields some 180,000 clones, 80% to 85% seen once. The source is a man between 70 and 80 years old with active or convalescent COVID-19. Input material: peripheral blood.

The CDR3 bases are TGTGCCAGCAGGGGGGGATCGTATAGCAATCAGCCCCAGCATTTT. The encoded protein is CASRGGSYSNQPQHF. J is TRBJ1-5 and V is TRBV6-5; D is perhaps TRBD1 (5 bases). V was trimmed by 6 bases and J by 0 bases, leaving 12 bases between them. This CDR3 is built from 15 residues. The germline V gene has CDR1 MNHEY and CDR2 SVGAGI.